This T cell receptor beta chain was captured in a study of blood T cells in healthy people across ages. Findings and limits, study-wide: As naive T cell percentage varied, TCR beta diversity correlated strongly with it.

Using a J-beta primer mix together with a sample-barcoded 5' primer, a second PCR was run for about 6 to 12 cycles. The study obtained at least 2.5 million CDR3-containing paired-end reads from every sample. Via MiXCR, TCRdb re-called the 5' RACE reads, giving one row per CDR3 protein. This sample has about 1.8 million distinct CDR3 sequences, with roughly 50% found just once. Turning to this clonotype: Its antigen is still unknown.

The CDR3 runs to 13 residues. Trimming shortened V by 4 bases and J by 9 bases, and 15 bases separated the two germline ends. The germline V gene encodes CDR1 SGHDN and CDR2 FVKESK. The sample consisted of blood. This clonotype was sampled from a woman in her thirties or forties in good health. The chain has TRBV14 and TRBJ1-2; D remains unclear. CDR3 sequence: CASSPREGRSYTF. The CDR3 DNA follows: TGTGCCAGCAGCCCCCGGGAGGGTCGGAGCTACACCTTC.